The sequence of this T cell receptor beta chain was determined in a study of blood T cells in healthy people across ages. This CDR3 has 16 amino acids. V was cut by 2 bases and J by 3 bases, with 16 bases left in between. Looked up from germline, CDR1 is SEHNR and CDR2 is FQNEAQ (reference sequence). Alongside a J-beta primer mix, a sample-barcoded 5' primer served in a second PCR lasting about 7 to 11 cycles. MiXCR, applied by TCRdb to the 5' RACE reads, yields one record per CDR3 protein. Here the sample spans 1,300,000 or so distinct CDR3 sequences, approximately 60% being singletons. This sequence was found in a man between 18 and 35 years old in good health. The chain joins TRBV7-9 to TRBJ1-1; D is undetermined. The sequencing input was blood. CDR3 amino acids: CASSLTPADGDTEAFF. DNA of the CDR3: TGTGCCAGCAGCTTAACCCCGGCGGATGGGGACACTGAAGCTTTCTTT.